This TCR beta chain emerged from a study of blood T cell repertoires in COVID-19. Study overall: Some COVID-19 samples were acute and others convalescent; all came from the United States, Italy and Spain. PBMCs, B-cell-depleted T cells, or T cells provided the cDNA or gDNA that made up the material.

CDR1 is SEHNR and CDR2 is FQNEAQ in the germline V gene (reference sequence). There are 15 residues in the CDR3. V dropped 4 bases and J dropped 0 bases, with 11 bases sitting between them. In this sample, this clone turned up a few times. In the authors' methods: Estimation of nucleated cell counts was performed using reference gene primer amplification. Sequenced by immunoSEQ multiplex PCR; TCRdb stores in-frame clones only, minus some. The D gene and trimming were derived from the DNA, and the V and J assignments and clone size from that table. In the table there are roughly 180,000 clones, more than 70% of which are singletons.

This receptor was obtained from a woman aged 80 or older with active or convalescent COVID-19. Sequenced input: peripheral blood. V and J are TRBV7-9 and TRBJ2-3; D uncertain. The CDR3 nucleotides are TGTGCCAGCAGCTCTCCTAGGATAAGCACAGATACGCAGTATTTT. Translation: CASSSPRISTDTQYF.